Reported below is one TCR beta chain. Its antigen remains unknown. A single record per CDR3 protein comes from TCRdb applying MiXCR to the reads. Of some 800,000 distinct CDR3 sequences listed, 25% to 30% are singletons. The data were taken from a study of T cell repertoires in cytomegalovirus infection. Turning to the study itself: Both recently identified HLA-C-restricted and well-studied HLA-B-restricted CMV epitopes were used in the study. Based on public TCR beta signatures, there were indications of CMV infection and of a matching HLA type.

V was cut by 2 bases and J by 7 bases, with 11 bases left in between. The CDR3 contains 14 residues. Per the germline V gene, CDR1 is SGHAT and CDR2 is FQNNGV. This chain connects TRBV11-2 to TRBJ1-4, with a weak D call TRBD1 (5 bases). The specimen comprised cultured CD8+ T cells from PBMCs, sampled from culture after CMV antigen stimulation. The sequence was obtained from a human donor in good health (CMV status not recorded). Some clones in this sample may be carry-over from other donors' samples. DNA of the CDR3: TGTGCCAGCAGCTTAATGGGGGAGATTGAAAAACTGTTTTTT. It is translated as CASSLMGEIEKLFF. Complete variable domain (other parts from reference TRBV11-2 and TRBJ1-4): EAGVAQSPRYKIIEKRQSVAFWCNPISGHATLYWYQQILGQGPKLLIQFQNNGVVDDSQLPKDRFSAERLKGVDSTLKIQPAKLEDSAVYLCASSLMGEIEKLFFGSGTQLSVL.